This record looks at one T cell receptor beta chain sequence and its context. Compared with germline, one end of the junction differs, possibly owing to a read error. Primers: 60 Vbeta forward and 13 Jbeta reverse. Clones were sequenced by immunoSEQ multiplex PCR, and TCRdb holds only the in-frame ones, with some missing. Of tens of thousands of clones in the sample, around 80% were seen once. The germline gives CDR1 SGHRS, CDR2 YFSETQ. This CDR3 spans 14 amino acids. This entry belongs to a study of cytomegalovirus exposure and HLA in healthy donors. This TCR was sampled from a man aged 25-45 years in good health and CMV-seronegative. The sequenced material came from PBMCs. The chain employs TRBV5-1 and TRBJ2-5; 8 bases fit TRBD1. The CDR3 is CASSPGQAQESQYF. CDR3 bases: TGCGCCAGCAGCCCGGGACAGGCCCAAGAGAGCCAGTACTTC.